This entry lists 3 T cell receptor beta chains sequenced from one sample in a study of beta chain features in type 1 diabetes. Findings and limits, study-wide: Type 1 diabetes patients had moderately but significantly shorter TCRB CDR3s in all four CD4+ subsets.

These receptors have no identified antigens. Reverse transcription of all isolated RNA meant that expressed TCRB transcripts were sequenced. Clones were sequenced by immunoSEQ multiplex PCR, and TCRdb holds only the in-frame ones, with some missing. The sample yields 250,000 to 350,000 clones, 14% seen once. Sequencing was performed on naive CD4+ T cells from blood. The receptors come from a man aged 25-45 years with type 1 diabetes.

This clone has just a few counts. V usage is TRBV9 and J usage is TRBJ2-7; the D gene is possibly TRBD2 (6 bases). Germline V gives CDR1 SGDLS, CDR2 YYNGEE. This CDR3 is built from 14 residues. V was clipped by 4 bases and J by 7 bases, with 18 bases between them. This chain's CDR3 is CASSPGLTSREQYF. Here the CDR3 DNA reads TGTGCCAGCAGCCCGGGACTCACGTCCCGAGAGCAGTACTTC.

V is TRBV30 and J is TRBJ2-1; 11 bases are a match to TRBD2. This CDR3 has 19 residues. The J segment lost 0 bases and the V segment lost 0 bases, leaving 10 bases of the junction unmatched. Germline loops: CDR1 GTSNPN, CDR2 SVGIG (reference sequence). The CDR3: CAWSVSATSGKSSYNEQFF. The CDR3 DNA reads as TGTGCCTGGAGTGTATCGGCGACTAGCGGGAAGAGCTCCTACAATGAGCAGTTCTTC.

This chain uses TRBV4-2 with TRBJ1-5, with a possible D match to TRBD1 (5 bases). CDR3 length equals 15 residues. Germline V lookup: CDR1 LGHNA, CDR2 YNFKEQ. Trimming removed 0 bases from V and 1 base from J, with 7 bases in between. CDR3 DNA sequence: TGTGCCAGCAGCCAAGAATGGACAAGCAATCAGCCCCAGCATTTT. Translation: CASSQEWTSNQPQHF.